Presented here are 31 T cell receptor beta chains from one specimen sequenced in a study of T cell repertoires in cytomegalovirus infection. MiXCR, applied by TCRdb to the reads, yields one record per CDR3 protein. The repertoire holds approximately 910,000 distinct CDR3 sequences, around 32% seen once, with about an eighth in the top ten. These receptors have no identified antigens. The material sequenced was cultured CD8+ T cells from PBMCs, taken from culture after CMV antigen stimulation. Receptors originate from a human donor in good health (CMV status not recorded). Some clones in this sample may be carry-over from other donors' samples.

This clonotype was picked up many times. The chain has TRBV6-1 and TRBJ2-5, with a tentative D call TRBD2 (6 bases). There are 14 residues in the CDR3. Germline lookup yields CDR1 MNHNS and CDR2 SASEGT. Trimming left V 6 bases short and J 1 base short, with 12 bases between. The chain's CDR3 is CASREGGIQETQYF. In DNA, the CDR3 is TGTGCCAGCAGGGAGGGCGGGATCCAAGAGACCCAGTACTTC.

The table lists this clonotype with many counts. This chain connects TRBV7-2 to TRBJ1-4; D ambiguous. The germline V and J ends were trimmed by 2 bases and 8 bases, with 15 bases remaining between them. This CDR3 has 15 amino acids. Germline CDR1 is SGHTA and CDR2 is FQGNSA. The CDR3 reads CASSLNKANQEKLFF. In DNA, the CDR3 is TGTGCCAGCAGCTTAAACAAGGCTAACCAGGAAAAACTGTTTTTT. Using reference TRBV7-2 and TRBJ1-4 for the parts outside the CDR3, the full variable domain is GAGVSQSPSNKVTEKGKDVELRCDPISGHTALYWYRQSLGQGLEFLIYFQGNSAPDKSGLPSDRFSAERTGGSVSTLTIQRTQQEDSAVYLCASSLNKANQEKLFFGSGTQLSVL.

This clonotype appeared many times. J is TRBJ2-1 and V is TRBV5-4; 13 bases are a match to TRBD2. The V gene end was trimmed by 4 bases and the J gene end by 5 bases; junction bases not matched to a gene: 3. Germline CDR1 is SGHNT and CDR2 is YYREEE (reference sequence). This CDR3 contains 15 residues. The CDR3 coding sequence is TGTGCCAGCAGCCTCGGACTAGCGGGGGACAATGAGCAGTTCTTC. Amino acids: CASSLGLAGDNEQFF.

This clonotype was counted many times. The chain links TRBV7-6 to TRBJ1-1; maybe TRBD1 (6 bases). Germline V gives CDR1 SGHVS, CDR2 FNYEAQ. This CDR3 is built from 16 residues. The V and J ends lost 2 bases and 0 bases respectively, with 13 bases between them. The CDR3 DNA is TGTGCCAGCAGCTTAAGGGCAGGGGCTGTGAACACTGAAGCTTTCTTT. This encodes CASSLRAGAVNTEAFF.

The V call is TRBV20-1, the J call TRBJ1-4; D ambiguous. The CDR3 length is 15 residues. CDR1 is DFQATT and CDR2 is SNEGSKA in the germline V gene (reference sequence). V was clipped by 0 bases and J by 5 bases, with 13 bases between them. The CDR3 DNA follows: TGCAGTGCTAGAGATCTGTACGGACCCAATGAAAAACTGTTTTTT. It codes for CSARDLYGPNEKLFF.

The chain links TRBV24-1 to TRBJ2-1; no definite D call. The CDR3 totals 12 residues. The V end was cut by 2 bases, the J end by 8 bases, with 6 bases between. Germline-derived CDR1 and CDR2 are KGHDR and SFDVKD. CDR3 protein: CATSDWSDEQFF. As DNA, the CDR3 is TGTGCCACCAGTGATTGGAGCGATGAGCAGTTCTTC.

The chain recombines TRBV20-1 with TRBJ1-2; D is perhaps TRBD1 (5 bases). The CDR3 totals 13 residues. The ends were cut back, 5 bases at V and 3 bases at J, with 13 bases in the middle. Germline CDR1 and CDR2: DFQATT and SNEGSKA (reference sequence). The CDR3 region is CSAYLGDYYGYTF. The CDR3 DNA reads TGCAGTGCTTACCTAGGGGATTACTATGGCTACACCTTC.

The chain has TRBV6-2 or TRBV6-3 and TRBJ1-2; D unclear. V was cut by 7 bases and J by 1 base, with 7 bases left in between. There are 12 residues in the CDR3. Germline assignment: CDR1 MNHEY and CDR2 SVGEGT. This CDR3 is CASKNFNYGYTF. For the CDR3, the DNA is TGTGCCAGCAAAAACTTTAACTATGGCTACACCTTC.

The rearrangement joins TRBV7-4 to TRBJ2-7; D is tentatively TRBD1 or TRBD2 (5 bases each). Germline CDR1 SGHVT, CDR2 SQSDAQ. The CDR3 is 13 residues long. Trimming left V 1 base short and J 10 bases short, with 14 bases between. The CDR3 region is CASSLGGSRDQYV. The CDR3 DNA reads as TGTGCCAGCAGCTTAGGAGGCAGTAGGGACCAGTACGTC.

The chain links TRBV19 to TRBJ2-3; D is possibly TRBD2 (7 bases). The germline V gene has CDR1 LNHDA and CDR2 SQIVND (reference sequence). With 6 bases removed from V and 6 bases from J, the gap between germline ends came to 16 bases. There are 14 residues in the CDR3. The DNA of the CDR3 is TGTGCCAGTAGCCCTTCTTGGGGGGGCGATACGCAGTATTTT. It is translated as CASSPSWGGDTQYF. Looking up the rest from reference TRBV19 and TRBJ2-3 gives the full variable domain: DGGITQSPKYLFRKEGQNVTLSCEQNLNHDAMYWYRQDPGQGLRLIYYSQIVNDFQKGDIAEGYSVSREKKESFPLTVTSAQKNPTAFYLCASSPSWGGDTQYFGPGTRLTVL.

The chain combines TRBV28 with TRBJ2-2; D perhaps matches TRBD1 (6 bases). The V end lost 1 base, the J end lost 1 base, and 10 bases lay between the germline ends. This CDR3 is built from 16 residues. Germline V gene data show CDR1 as MDHEN and CDR2 as SYDVKM. The DNA of the CDR3 is TGTGCCAGCAGTTTATACGGCAGGGGGAACACCGGGGAGCTGTTTTTT. Amino acids: CASSLYGRGNTGELFF.

This clonotype was observed many times. This chain joins TRBV6-5 and TRBJ2-1; possibly TRBD2 for D (6 bases). Germline loops: CDR1 MNHEY, CDR2 SVGAGI. This CDR3 spans 13 amino acids. Between the trimmed V and J ends, which lost 6 bases and 6 bases, there was a span of 12 bases. This CDR3 reads CASSSPGGNEQFF. CDR3 coding DNA: TGTGCCAGCAGCTCCCCCGGGGGCAATGAGCAGTTCTTC.

The genes are TRBV4-1 and TRBJ2-3, with D perhaps TRBD2 (6 bases). In germline, CDR1 is MGHRA, CDR2 YSYEKL. There are 14 residues in the CDR3. V shed 1 base and J shed 3 bases, with 8 bases lying between them. CDR3 DNA sequence: TGCGCCAGCAGCCAAGCGCTAGCGACAGATACGCAGTATTTT. This encodes CASSQALATDTQYF.

The chain has TRBV4-3 and TRBJ1-6; tentative D call: TRBD1 (6 bases). The V end lost 4 bases, the J end lost 3 bases, and 13 bases lay between the germline ends. CDR3 length equals 16 residues. Germline assignment: CDR1 LGHNA and CDR2 YSLEER. CDR3: CASSRGQSVYNSPLHF. The CDR3 nucleotides read TGCGCCAGCAGCCGCGGACAGTCCGTCTATAATTCACCCCTCCACTTT.

This clonotype has ten or more counts. The chain uses TRBV7-2 and TRBJ1-1, with 10 positions matching TRBD1. V lost 7 bases to trimming and J lost 3 bases; unmatched junction nucleotides: 8. Germline V gene data show CDR1 as SGHTA and CDR2 as FQGNSA. The CDR3 spans 15 residues. The DNA of the CDR3 is TGTGCCAGCAAACCCCGGGACAGGGGCGACACTGAAGCTTTCTTT. Its protein product is CASKPRDRGDTEAFF.

This clonotype was seen only a few times. The J gene is TRBJ2-5, the V gene TRBV7-9; TRBD1 matches 7 bases. CDR1 is SEHNR, CDR2 FQNEAQ, per germline (reference sequence). The CDR3 consists of 16 residues. The junction had 12 bases not matched to a gene; V was cut back by 5 bases and J by 3 bases. CDR3 bases: TGTGCCAGCAGCCCATTGAAGTACGGGACAGAAGAGACCCAGTACTTC. It translates to CASSPLKYGTEETQYF.

In its sample, this clonotype was seen a few times. This chain connects TRBV6-1 to TRBJ1-2; D call uncertain. Germline V gives CDR1 MNHNS, CDR2 SASEGT. CDR3 length: 16 amino acids. Trimming removed 0 bases at V and 5 bases at J, with 16 bases between. CDR3 loop: CASSEALKAFGYGYTF. DNA of the CDR3: TGTGCCAGCAGTGAAGCGCTAAAAGCGTTCGGGTATGGCTACACCTTC.

Only a few counts were recorded for this clonotype. This rearrangement joins TRBV24-1 to TRBJ2-1; maybe TRBD1 (6 bases). The CDR3 consists of 15 residues. The germline V gene has CDR1 KGHDR and CDR2 SFDVKD. The ends were cut back, 1 base at V and 3 bases at J, with 9 bases in the middle. The CDR3 protein is CATSDLRDNYNEQFF. The DNA of the CDR3 is TGTGCCACCAGTGATTTAAGGGACAACTACAATGAGCAGTTCTTC.

The J gene is TRBJ1-1, the V gene TRBV2; 8 nucleotides align to TRBD1. Germline values: CDR1 SNHLY, CDR2 FYNNEI. V shed 8 bases, J shed 4 bases, and the junction held 12 bases outside the gene matches. This CDR3 has 15 residues. CDR3 loop: CASVSDRVIGTEAFF. In DNA, the CDR3 is TGTGCCAGCGTTTCGGACAGGGTGATAGGCACTGAAGCTTTCTTT.

This clonotype showed up just a few times. The chain has TRBV7-6 and TRBJ2-3; 9 bases agree with TRBD2. This CDR3 spans 18 amino acids. The J segment lost 2 bases and the V segment lost 1 base, leaving 10 bases of the junction unmatched. Germline V gene lookup returns CDR1 SGHVS and CDR2 FNYEAQ. The CDR3 region has the DNA TGTGCCAGCAGCTTAGTTGTCATGGCGGGGGGGATCACAGATACGCAGTATTTT. The encoded protein is CASSLVVMAGGITDTQYF.

Ten or more counts support this clonotype. The rearrangement uses TRBV7-2 and TRBJ2-7; D is ambiguous. In germline, CDR1 is SGHTA, CDR2 FQGNSA. The germline V and J ends were trimmed by 0 bases and 7 bases, with 7 bases remaining between them. The CDR3 runs to 12 residues. The CDR3 region has the DNA TGTGCCAGCAGCTTAGCCTTCCGGGAGCAGTACTTC. Encoded protein: CASSLAFREQYF.

This clonotype appeared a few times. The chain links TRBV18 to TRBJ2-4; D possibly uses TRBD1 or TRBD2 (6 bases each). The germline V gene has CDR1 KGHSH and CDR2 LQKENI. There are 17 residues in the CDR3. Trimming removed 2 bases at V and 0 bases at J, with 14 bases between. The CDR3 nucleotides read TGTGCCAGCTCACCATATGCGGGACAACTAGCCAAAAACATTCAGTACTTC. Protein product: CASSPYAGQLAKNIQYF.

This clonotype was recorded a few times. The chain links TRBV2 to TRBJ2-2; D is unclear. This CDR3 region has 14 residues. CDR1 and CDR2 from the germline V gene are SNHLY and FYNNEI. V was trimmed by 3 bases and J by 1 base, leaving 6 bases between them. The CDR3 is CASSDRQNTGELFF. The CDR3 DNA is TGTGCCAGCAGTGATCGACAGAACACCGGGGAGCTGTTTTTT.

The chain employs TRBV20-1 and TRBJ1-1; maybe TRBD1 (5 bases). Per the germline V gene, CDR1 is DFQATT and CDR2 is SNEGSKA (reference sequence). The CDR3 consists of 13 residues. V was cut by 0 bases and J by 6 bases, with 11 bases left in between. For the CDR3, the DNA is TGCAGTGCTAGAGATTCCCAGGGCGCTGAAGCTTTCTTT. Amino acid sequence: CSARDSQGAEAFF.

This clonotype showed up just a few times. The chain links TRBV7-6 to TRBJ1-2; D is undetermined. The CDR3 extends over 16 amino acids. Germline V gene data show CDR1 as SGHVS and CDR2 as FNYEAQ. V dropped 1 base and J dropped 8 bases, with 20 bases sitting between them. The CDR3: CASSLEVGWALGGYTF. The CDR3 DNA reads TGTGCCAGCAGCTTAGAAGTCGGGTGGGCCTTGGGGGGCTACACCTTC.

This clonotype has only one observation. J is TRBJ2-3 and V is TRBV20-1, with TRBD2 matching over 8 bases. The germline V gene has CDR1 DFQATT and CDR2 SNEGSKA (reference sequence). CDR3 length: 17 amino acids. The trim removed 1 base at V and 4 bases at J, leaving 13 bases unmatched. CDR3 amino acids: CSARVDWRGAFSDTQYF. CDR3 nucleotides: TGCAGTGCTAGAGTCGACTGGCGGGGGGCCTTTTCAGATACGCAGTATTTT.

DNA of the CDR3: TGCAGTGCTAGTAAGAGGTGGGTCGACAATGAGCAGTTCTTC. Translated: CSASKRWVDNEQFF. The chain is built from TRBV20-1 and TRBJ2-1; D is undetermined. V lost 3 bases to trimming and J lost 5 bases, with 14 bases between them. The CDR3 consists of 14 residues. Germline CDR1 DFQATT, CDR2 SNEGSKA (reference sequence).

The chain uses TRBV20-1 and TRBJ1-1; D is possibly TRBD1 (5 bases). Germline CDR1 DFQATT, CDR2 SNEGSKA (reference sequence). This CDR3 spans 11 amino acids. The V and J ends lost 3 bases and 6 bases respectively, with 8 bases between them. CDR3 amino acids: CSASWGAEAFF. CDR3 in DNA: TGCAGTGCTAGCTGGGGCGCTGAAGCTTTCTTT.

V gene TRBV7-8 combines with J gene TRBJ2-5, with TRBD2 matching over 8 bases. Germline V gene lookup returns CDR1 SGHVS and CDR2 FQNEAQ. This CDR3 has 15 residues. V shed 8 bases, J shed 4 bases, and the junction held 12 bases outside the gene matches. The CDR3 here is CASPKPTSVGETQYF. CDR3 DNA sequence: TGTGCCAGCCCCAAACCGACTAGCGTAGGAGAGACCCAGTACTTC.

With respect to this clonotype: An end of the junction does not agree with germline; a read error may underlie this. The gene calls are TRBV11-1 and TRBJ2-3; D may match TRBD1 or TRBD2 (5 bases each). Per the germline V gene, CDR1 is SGHAT and CDR2 is FQDESV (reference sequence). This CDR3 is 15 amino acids long. DNA of the CDR3: TGTACCAGCAGCTTAGAGGGTGGGGCTACAGATACGCAGTATTTT. It encodes CTSSLEGGATDTQYF.

This clonotype was recorded a few times. V usage is TRBV6-5 and J usage is TRBJ1-4; D is possibly TRBD1 (5 bases). With 7 bases removed from V and 4 bases from J, the gap between germline ends came to 22 bases. CDR3 length: 17 residues. CDR1 is MNHEY, CDR2 SVGAGI, per germline. The CDR3 DNA follows: TGTGCCAGCACCCAGGCCCTACCGGGACCTGATAATGAAAAACTGTTTTTT. Translating gives CASTQALPGPDNEKLFF.